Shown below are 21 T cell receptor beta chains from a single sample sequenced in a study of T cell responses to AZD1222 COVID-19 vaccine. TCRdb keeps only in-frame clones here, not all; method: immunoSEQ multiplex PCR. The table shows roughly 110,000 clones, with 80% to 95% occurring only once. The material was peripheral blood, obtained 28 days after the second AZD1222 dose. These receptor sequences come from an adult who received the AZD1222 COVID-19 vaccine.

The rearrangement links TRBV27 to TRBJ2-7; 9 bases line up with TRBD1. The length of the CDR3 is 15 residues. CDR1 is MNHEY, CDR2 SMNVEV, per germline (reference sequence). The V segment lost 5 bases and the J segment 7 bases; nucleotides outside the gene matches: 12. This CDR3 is CASSLTGGPYEEQYF. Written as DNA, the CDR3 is TGTGCCAGCAGTCTTACAGGGGGCCCCTACGAAGAGCAGTACTTC.

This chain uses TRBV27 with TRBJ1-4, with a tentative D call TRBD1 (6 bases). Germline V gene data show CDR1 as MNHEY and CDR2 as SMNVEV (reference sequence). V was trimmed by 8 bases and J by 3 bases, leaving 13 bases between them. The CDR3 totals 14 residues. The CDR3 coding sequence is TGTGCCAGCCGAATACAGGGAGCTAATGAAAAACTGTTTTTT. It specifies CASRIQGANEKLFF.

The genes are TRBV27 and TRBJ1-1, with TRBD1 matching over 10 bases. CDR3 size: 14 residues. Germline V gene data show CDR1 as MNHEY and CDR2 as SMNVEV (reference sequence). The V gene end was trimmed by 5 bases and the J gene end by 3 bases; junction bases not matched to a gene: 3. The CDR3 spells CASSPGQGYTEAFF. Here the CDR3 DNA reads TGTGCCAGCAGTCCGGGACAGGGGTACACTGAAGCTTTCTTT.

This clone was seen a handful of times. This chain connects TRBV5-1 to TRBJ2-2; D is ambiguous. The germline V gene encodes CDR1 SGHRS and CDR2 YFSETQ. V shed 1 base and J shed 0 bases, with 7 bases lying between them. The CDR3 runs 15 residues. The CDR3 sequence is CASSLHGPNTGELFF. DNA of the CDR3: TGCGCCAGCAGCTTGCATGGGCCGAACACCGGGGAGCTGTTTTTT.

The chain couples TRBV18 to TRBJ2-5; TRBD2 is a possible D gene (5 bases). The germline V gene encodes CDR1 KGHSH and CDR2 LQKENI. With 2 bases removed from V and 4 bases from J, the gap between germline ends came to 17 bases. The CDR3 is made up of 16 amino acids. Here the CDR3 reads CASSPRTQRVSETQYF. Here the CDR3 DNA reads TGTGCCAGCTCACCAAGGACTCAGCGCGTGTCAGAGACCCAGTACTTC.

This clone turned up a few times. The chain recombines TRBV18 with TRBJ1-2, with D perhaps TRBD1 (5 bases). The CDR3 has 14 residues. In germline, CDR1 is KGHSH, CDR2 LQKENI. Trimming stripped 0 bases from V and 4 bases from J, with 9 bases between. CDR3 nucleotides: TGTGCCAGCTCACCACCGGGACCGAGCTATGGCTACACCTTC. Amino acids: CASSPPGPSYGYTF.

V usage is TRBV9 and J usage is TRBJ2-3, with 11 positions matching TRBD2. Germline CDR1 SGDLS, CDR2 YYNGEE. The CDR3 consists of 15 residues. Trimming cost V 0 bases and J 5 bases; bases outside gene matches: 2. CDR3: CASSVGGLAGDTQYF. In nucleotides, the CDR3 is TGTGCCAGCAGCGTAGGCGGACTAGCGGGAGATACGCAGTATTTT.

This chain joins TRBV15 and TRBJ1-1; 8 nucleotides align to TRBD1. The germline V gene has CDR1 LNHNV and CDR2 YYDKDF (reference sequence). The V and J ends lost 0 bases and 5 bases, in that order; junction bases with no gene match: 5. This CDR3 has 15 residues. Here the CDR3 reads CATSRDNRGGTEAFF. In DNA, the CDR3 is TGTGCCACCAGCAGAGATAACAGGGGGGGAACTGAAGCTTTCTTT.

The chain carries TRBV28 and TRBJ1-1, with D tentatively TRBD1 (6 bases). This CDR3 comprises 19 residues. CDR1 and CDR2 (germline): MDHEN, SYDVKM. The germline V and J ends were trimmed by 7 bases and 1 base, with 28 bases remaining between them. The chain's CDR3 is CASISGRGLVGDTNTEAFF. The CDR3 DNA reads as TGTGCCAGCATCTCGGGGCGGGGGCTAGTGGGCGATACGAACACTGAAGCTTTCTTT.

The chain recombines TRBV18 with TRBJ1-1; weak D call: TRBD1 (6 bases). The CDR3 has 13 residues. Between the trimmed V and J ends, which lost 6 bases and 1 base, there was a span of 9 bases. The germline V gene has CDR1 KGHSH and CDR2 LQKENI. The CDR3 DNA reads TGTGCCAGCTCGACACAGGGGAACACTGAAGCTTTCTTT. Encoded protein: CASSTQGNTEAFF.

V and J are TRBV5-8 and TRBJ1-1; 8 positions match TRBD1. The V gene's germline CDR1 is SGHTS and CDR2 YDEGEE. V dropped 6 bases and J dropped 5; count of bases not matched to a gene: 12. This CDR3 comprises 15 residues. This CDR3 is CASKRGQALGTEAFF. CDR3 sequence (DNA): TGTGCCAGCAAGCGGGGACAGGCCCTAGGAACTGAAGCTTTCTTT.

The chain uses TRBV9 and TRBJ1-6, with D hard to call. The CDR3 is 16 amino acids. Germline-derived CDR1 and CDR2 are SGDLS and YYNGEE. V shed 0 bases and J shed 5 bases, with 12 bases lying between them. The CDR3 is CASSVGVRRDNSPLHF. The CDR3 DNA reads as TGTGCCAGCAGCGTAGGGGTTCGGAGGGATAATTCACCCCTCCACTTT.

The CDR3 coding sequence is TGCAGCGTGAATTATTTGAACACTGAAGCTTTCTTT. Protein: CSVNYLNTEAFF. The V gene is TRBV29-1, the J gene TRBJ1-1, with D unresolved. The CDR3 runs 12 residues. Germline CDR1 and CDR2: SQVTM and ANQGSEA. Trimming removed 6 bases at V and 0 bases at J, with 8 bases between.

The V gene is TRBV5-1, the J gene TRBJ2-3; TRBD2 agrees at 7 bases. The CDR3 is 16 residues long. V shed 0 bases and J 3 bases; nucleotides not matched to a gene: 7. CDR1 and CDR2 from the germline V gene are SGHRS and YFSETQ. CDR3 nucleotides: TGCGCCAGCAGCTTGGAGGGACCCGGGAGGACAGATACGCAGTATTTT. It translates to CASSLEGPGRTDTQYF.

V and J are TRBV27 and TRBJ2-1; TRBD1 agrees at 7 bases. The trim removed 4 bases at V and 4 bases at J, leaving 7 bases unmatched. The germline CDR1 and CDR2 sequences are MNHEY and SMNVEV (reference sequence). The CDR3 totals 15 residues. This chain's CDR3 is CASSSRQGPYNEQFF. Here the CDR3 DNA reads TGTGCCAGCAGTTCACGACAGGGCCCTTACAATGAGCAGTTCTTC.

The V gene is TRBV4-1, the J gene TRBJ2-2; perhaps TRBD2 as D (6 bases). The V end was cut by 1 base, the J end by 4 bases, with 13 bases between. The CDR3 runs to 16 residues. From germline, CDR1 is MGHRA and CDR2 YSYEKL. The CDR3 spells CASSQASAGPTGELFF. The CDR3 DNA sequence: TGCGCCAGCAGCCAAGCCTCGGCGGGGCCCACCGGGGAGCTGTTTTTT.

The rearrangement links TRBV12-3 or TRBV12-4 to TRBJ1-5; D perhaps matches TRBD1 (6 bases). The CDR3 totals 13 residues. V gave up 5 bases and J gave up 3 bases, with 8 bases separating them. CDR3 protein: CASSGQFNQPQHF. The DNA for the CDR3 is TGTGCCAGCAGTGGACAGTTCAATCAGCCCCAGCATTTT.

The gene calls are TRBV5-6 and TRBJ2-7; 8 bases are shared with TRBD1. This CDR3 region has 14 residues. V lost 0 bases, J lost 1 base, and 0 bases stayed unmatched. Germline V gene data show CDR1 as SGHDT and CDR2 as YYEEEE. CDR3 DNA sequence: TGTGCCAGCAGCTTGGGACAGGGGTCCTACGAGCAGTACTTC. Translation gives CASSLGQGSYEQYF.

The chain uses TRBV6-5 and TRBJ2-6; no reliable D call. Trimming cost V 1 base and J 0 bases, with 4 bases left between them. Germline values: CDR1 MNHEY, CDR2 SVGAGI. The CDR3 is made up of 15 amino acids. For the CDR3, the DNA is TGTGCCAGCAGTTACTGGTTCTCTGGGGCCAACGTCCTGACTTTC. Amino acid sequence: CASSYWFSGANVLTF.

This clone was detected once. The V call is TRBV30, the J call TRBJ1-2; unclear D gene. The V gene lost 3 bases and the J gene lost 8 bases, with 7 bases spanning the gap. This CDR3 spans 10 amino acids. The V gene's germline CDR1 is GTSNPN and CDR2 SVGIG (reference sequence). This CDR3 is CAWSQEGYTF. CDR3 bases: TGTGCCTGGAGCCAGGAGGGCTACACCTTC.

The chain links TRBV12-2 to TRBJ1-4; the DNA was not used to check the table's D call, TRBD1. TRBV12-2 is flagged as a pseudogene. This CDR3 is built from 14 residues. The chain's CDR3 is CASRSNRGREKLFF. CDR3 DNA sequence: TGTGCAAGTCGCTCCAACAGGGGGCGAGAAAAACTGTTTTTT.